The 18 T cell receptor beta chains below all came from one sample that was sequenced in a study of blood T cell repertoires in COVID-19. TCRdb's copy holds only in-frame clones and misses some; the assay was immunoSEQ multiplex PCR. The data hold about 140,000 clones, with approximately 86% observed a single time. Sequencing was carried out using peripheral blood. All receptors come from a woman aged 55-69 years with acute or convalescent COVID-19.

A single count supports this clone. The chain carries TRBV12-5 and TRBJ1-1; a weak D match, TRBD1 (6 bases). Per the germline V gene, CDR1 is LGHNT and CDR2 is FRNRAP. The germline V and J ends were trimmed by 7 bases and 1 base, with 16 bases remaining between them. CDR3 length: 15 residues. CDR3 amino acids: CASAPPPGQNTEAFF. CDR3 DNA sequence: TGTGCTAGTGCCCCCCCACCGGGACAGAACACTGAAGCTTTCTTT. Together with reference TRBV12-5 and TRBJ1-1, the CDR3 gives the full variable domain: DARVTQTPRHKVTEMGQEVTMRCQPILGHNTVFWYRQTMMQGLELLAYFRNRAPLDDSGMPKDRFSAEMPDATLATLKIQPSEPRDSAVYFCASAPPPGQNTEAFFGQGTRLTVV.

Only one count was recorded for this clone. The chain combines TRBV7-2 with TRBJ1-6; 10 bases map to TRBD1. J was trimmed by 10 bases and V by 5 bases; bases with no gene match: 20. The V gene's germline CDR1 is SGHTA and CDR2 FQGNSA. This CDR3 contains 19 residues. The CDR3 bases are TGTGCCAGCAGCCCCGGGACAGGGGTAATCTCAGTGGTCGAATCACCCCTCCACTTT. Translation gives CASSPGTGVISVVESPLHF.

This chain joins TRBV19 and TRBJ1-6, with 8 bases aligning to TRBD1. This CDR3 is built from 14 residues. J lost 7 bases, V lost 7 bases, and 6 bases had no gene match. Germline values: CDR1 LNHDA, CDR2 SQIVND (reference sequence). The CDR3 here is CASTNRGANSPLHF. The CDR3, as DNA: TGTGCCAGTACAAACAGGGGGGCAAATTCACCCCTCCACTTT.

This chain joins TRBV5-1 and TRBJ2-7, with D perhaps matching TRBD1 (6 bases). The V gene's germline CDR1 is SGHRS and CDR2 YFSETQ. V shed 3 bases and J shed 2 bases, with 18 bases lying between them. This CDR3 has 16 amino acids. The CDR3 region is CASSSSLGAVPYEQYF. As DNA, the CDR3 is TGCGCCAGCAGCTCGAGTCTGGGGGCGGTTCCCTACGAGCAGTACTTC.

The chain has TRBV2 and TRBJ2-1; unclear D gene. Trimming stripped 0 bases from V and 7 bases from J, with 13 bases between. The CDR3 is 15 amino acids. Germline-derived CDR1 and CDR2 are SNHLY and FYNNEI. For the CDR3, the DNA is TGTGCCAGCAGTGAAGCGCTTGGGCTTGGGAATGAGCAGTTCTTC. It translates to CASSEALGLGNEQFF.

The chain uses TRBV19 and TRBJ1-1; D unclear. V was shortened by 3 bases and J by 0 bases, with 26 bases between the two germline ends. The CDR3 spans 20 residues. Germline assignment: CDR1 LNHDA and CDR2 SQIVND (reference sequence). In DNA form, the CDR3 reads TGTGCCAGTAGTATCCTGTCGGGTGACTTATTACATCTTATGAACACTGAAGCTTTCTTT. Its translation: CASSILSGDLLHLMNTEAFF.

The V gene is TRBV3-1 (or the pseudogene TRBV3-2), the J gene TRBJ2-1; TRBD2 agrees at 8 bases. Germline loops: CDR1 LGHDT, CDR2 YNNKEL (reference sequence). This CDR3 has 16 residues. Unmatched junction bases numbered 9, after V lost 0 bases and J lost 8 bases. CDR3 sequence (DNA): TGTGCCAGCAGCCAAGAAGGTAGTAGCGGGGTCTATGAGCAGTTCTTC. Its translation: CASSQEGSSGVYEQFF.

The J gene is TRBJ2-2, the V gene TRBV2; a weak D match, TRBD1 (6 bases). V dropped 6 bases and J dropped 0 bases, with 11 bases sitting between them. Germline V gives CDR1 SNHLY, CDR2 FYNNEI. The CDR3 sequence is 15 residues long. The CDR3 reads CASSPGATNTGELFF. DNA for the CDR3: TGTGCCAGCAGCCCAGGGGCCACGAACACCGGGGAGCTGTTTTTT.

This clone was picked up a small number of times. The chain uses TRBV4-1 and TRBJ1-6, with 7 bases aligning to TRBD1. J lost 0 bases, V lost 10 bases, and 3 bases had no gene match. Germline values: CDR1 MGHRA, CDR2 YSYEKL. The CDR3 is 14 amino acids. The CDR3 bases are TGCGCCACCCGACAGGGCTCCTATAATTCACCCCTCCACTTT. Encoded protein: CATRQGSYNSPLHF.

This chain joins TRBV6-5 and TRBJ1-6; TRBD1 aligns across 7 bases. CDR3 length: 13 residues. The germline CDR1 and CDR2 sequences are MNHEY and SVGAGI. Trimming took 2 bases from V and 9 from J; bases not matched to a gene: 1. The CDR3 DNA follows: TGTGCCAGCAGTTACACAGGGGTTTCACCCCTCCACTTT. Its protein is CASSYTGVSPLHF.

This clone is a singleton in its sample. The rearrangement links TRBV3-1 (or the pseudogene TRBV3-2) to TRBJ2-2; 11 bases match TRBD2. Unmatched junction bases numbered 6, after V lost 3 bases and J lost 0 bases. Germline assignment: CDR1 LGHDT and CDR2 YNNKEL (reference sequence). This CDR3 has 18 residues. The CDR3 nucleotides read TGTGCCAGCAGCCAGGCGACTAGCGGGGCGACGAACACCGGGGAGCTGTTTTTT. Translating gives CASSQATSGATNTGELFF.

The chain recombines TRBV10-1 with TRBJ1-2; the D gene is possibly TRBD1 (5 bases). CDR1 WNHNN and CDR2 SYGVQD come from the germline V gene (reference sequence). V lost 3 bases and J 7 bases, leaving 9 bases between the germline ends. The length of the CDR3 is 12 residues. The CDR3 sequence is CASSETGAGYTF. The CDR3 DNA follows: TGCGCCAGCAGTGAAACAGGTGCTGGCTACACCTTC.

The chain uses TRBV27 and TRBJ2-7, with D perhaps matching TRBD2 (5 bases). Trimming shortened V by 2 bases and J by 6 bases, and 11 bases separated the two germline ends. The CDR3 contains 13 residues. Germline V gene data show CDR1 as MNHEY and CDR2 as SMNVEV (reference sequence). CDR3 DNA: TGTGCCAGCAGTTTAGGAGGCCTCCGCGAGCAGTACTTC. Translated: CASSLGGLREQYF.

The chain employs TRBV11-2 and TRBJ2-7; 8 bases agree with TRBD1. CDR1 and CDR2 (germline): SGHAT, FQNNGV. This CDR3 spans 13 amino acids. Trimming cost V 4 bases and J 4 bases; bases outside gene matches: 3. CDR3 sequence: CASSSGGAYEQYF. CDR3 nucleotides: TGTGCCAGCAGCTCAGGGGGCGCGTACGAGCAGTACTTC.

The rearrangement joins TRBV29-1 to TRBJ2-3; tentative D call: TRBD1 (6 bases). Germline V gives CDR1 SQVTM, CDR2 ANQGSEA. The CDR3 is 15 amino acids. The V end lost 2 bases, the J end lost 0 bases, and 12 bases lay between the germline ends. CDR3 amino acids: CSVELQGISTDTQYF. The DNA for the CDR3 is TGCAGCGTTGAATTACAGGGAATAAGCACAGATACGCAGTATTTT.

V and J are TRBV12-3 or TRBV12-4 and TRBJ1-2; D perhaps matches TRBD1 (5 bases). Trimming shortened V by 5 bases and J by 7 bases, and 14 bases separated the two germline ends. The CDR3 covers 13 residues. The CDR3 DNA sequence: TGTGCCAGCAGTCCTGGGACTGGGAGTGGCTACACCTTC. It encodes CASSPGTGSGYTF.

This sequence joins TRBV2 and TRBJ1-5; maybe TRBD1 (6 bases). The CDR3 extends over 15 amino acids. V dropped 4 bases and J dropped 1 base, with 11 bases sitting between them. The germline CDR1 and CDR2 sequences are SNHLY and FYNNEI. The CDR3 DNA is TGTGCCAGCAGTGCCGGGGGGGCAAGCAATCAGCCCCAGCATTTT. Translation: CASSAGGASNQPQHF.

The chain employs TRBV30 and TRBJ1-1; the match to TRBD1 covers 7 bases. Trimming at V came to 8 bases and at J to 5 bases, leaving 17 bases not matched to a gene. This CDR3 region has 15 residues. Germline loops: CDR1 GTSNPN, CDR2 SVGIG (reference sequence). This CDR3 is CARHSGQPSGTEAFF. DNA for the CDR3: TGTGCCCGCCACTCGGGACAGCCCTCGGGGACTGAAGCTTTCTTT.